Following are 21 T cell receptor beta chains from one sample sequenced in a study of T cells after yellow fever vaccination. TCRdb called the 5' RACE reads again in MiXCR, with one record for every CDR3 protein. The sample lists hundreds of thousands of distinct CDR3 sequences; around 5.2% were seen once. The source was CD4+ T cells sorted from PBMCs, collected on the day of the yellow fever booster vaccination. Receptors originate from a man between 18 and 35 years old who received the YFV17D yellow fever vaccine.

V and J are TRBV4-1 and TRBJ2-3, with TRBD1 as a possible D gene (5 bases). Germline V gene sequence: CDR1 MGHRA, CDR2 YSYEKL. Trimming removed 5 bases from V and 2 bases from J, with 14 bases in between. This CDR3 has 15 amino acids. In nucleotides, the CDR3 is TGCGCCAGCAGCTCCCGACAGACAGCCACAGATACGCAGTATTTT. It is translated as CASSSRQTATDTQYF.

This clonotype turned up a few times. The genes are TRBV5-6 and TRBJ1-2; D is perhaps TRBD1 (6 bases). In germline, CDR1 is SGHDT, CDR2 YYEEEE. Trimming shortened V by 4 bases and J by 4 bases, and 14 bases separated the two germline ends. The CDR3 loop spans 14 amino acids. The CDR3 spells CASSRRGGAYGYTF. In DNA, the CDR3 is TGTGCCAGCAGCCGACGGGGGGGGGCCTATGGCTACACCTTC.

V usage is TRBV3-1 and J usage is TRBJ1-1; weak D call: TRBD1 (6 bases). Germline V lookup: CDR1 LGHDT, CDR2 YNNKEL (reference sequence). Trimming took off 1 base at V and 0 bases at J, with 12 bases between the two ends. The CDR3 has 16 residues. The DNA for the CDR3 is TGTGCCAGCAGCCAAGGGGGGGGCCCGATGAACACTGAAGCTTTCTTT. This gives the protein CASSQGGGPMNTEAFF.

There are a few counts of this clonotype. V gene TRBV6-1 combines with J gene TRBJ1-4, with a possible D match to TRBD1 (5 bases). CDR1 is MNHNS and CDR2 is SASEGT in the germline V gene. Trimming cost V 6 bases and J 11 bases, with 16 bases left between them. The CDR3 is 13 amino acids. For the CDR3, the DNA is TGTGCCAGCAGCCAGGGTCCCCCGGGGAAACTGTTTTTT. The encoded protein is CASSQGPPGKLFF.

This chain connects TRBV7-2 to TRBJ1-2; D might be TRBD1 (5 bases). Trimming shortened V by 3 bases and J by 8 bases, and 13 bases separated the two germline ends. The CDR3 has 13 residues. The V gene's germline CDR1 is SGHTA and CDR2 FQGNSA. The CDR3 coding sequence is TGTGCCAGCAGCTTTGGGGGTCGGGGAGGCTACACCTTC. It is translated as CASSFGGRGGYTF.

CDR3 sequence: CASSLAGGPYNEQFF. CDR3 nucleotides: TGCGCCAGCAGCCTAGCGGGGGGGCCCTACAATGAGCAGTTCTTC. The chain recombines TRBV4-1 with TRBJ2-1; the match to TRBD2 covers 11 bases. Germline CDR1 is MGHRA and CDR2 is YSYEKL. V trimming: 4 bases; J trimming: 2 bases; junction bases outside the gene matches: 1. This CDR3 region has 15 residues.

This clonotype was counted only a few times. This chain uses TRBV18 with TRBJ2-2; TRBD2 is a possible D gene (5 bases). V was trimmed by 5 bases and J by 3 bases, leaving 13 bases between them. Germline V gives CDR1 KGHSH, CDR2 LQKENI. The CDR3 has 15 residues. The CDR3 here is CASSKWETDTGELFF. Written as DNA, the CDR3 is TGTGCCAGCTCAAAGTGGGAGACGGACACCGGGGAGCTGTTTTTT.

This clonotype was seen many times. This chain links TRBV5-4 with TRBJ1-6; D may be TRBD1 (5 bases). Trimming cost V 0 bases and J 9 bases, with 10 bases left between them. The CDR3 consists of 14 residues. CDR1 is SGHNT, CDR2 YYREEE, per germline (reference sequence). The CDR3 spells CASSLDLQGSPLHF. CDR3 DNA sequence: TGTGCCAGCAGCTTGGACCTTCAGGGTTCACCCCTCCACTTT.

The V and J genes are TRBV19 and TRBJ1-1; D may be TRBD1 (5 bases). Per germline, CDR1 LNHDA and CDR2 SQIVND (reference sequence). The ends were cut back, 4 bases at V and 8 bases at J, with 8 bases in the middle. The CDR3 is 11 residues long. The DNA for the CDR3 is TGTGCCAGTAGTACGTGGGGGGAAGCTTTCTTT. Its protein product is CASSTWGEAFF.

The chain carries TRBV18 and TRBJ1-1, with D tentatively TRBD1 (6 bases). This CDR3 is 14 amino acids long. The germline CDR1 and CDR2 sequences are KGHSH and LQKENI. Trimming left V 3 bases short and J 1 base short, with 9 bases between. The CDR3 sequence: CASSPPRGNTEAFF. CDR3 nucleotide sequence: TGTGCCAGCTCACCGCCCAGGGGGAACACTGAAGCTTTCTTT.

This clonotype has more than one count but fewer than ten. Sequence at one end of the junction differs from germline and may be a read error. This chain connects TRBV7-8 to TRBJ1-2; 9 bases line up with TRBD1. Germline V gene lookup returns CDR1 SGHVS and CDR2 FQNEAQ. The CDR3 runs 12 residues. The CDR3 bases are TGTGCCAGTTTTCGGGACAGGGATGGTTACACCTTC. It yields the protein CASFRDRDGYTF.

This chain links TRBV28 with TRBJ1-4, with D unresolved. The V and J ends lost 6 bases and 8 bases respectively, with 16 bases between them. This CDR3 contains 14 residues. Germline CDR1 is MDHEN and CDR2 is SYDVKM. The CDR3 region has the DNA TGTGCCAGCAGCCTGACCACGGGGAAAGAAAAACTGTTTTTT. Its translation is CASSLTTGKEKLFF.

This clonotype was recorded a few times. The genes are TRBV10-2 and TRBJ2-5, with 7 bases matching TRBD1. CDR3 size: 15 residues. Germline assignment: CDR1 WSHSY and CDR2 SAAADI. Trimming cost V 1 base and J 2 bases; bases outside gene matches: 4. Here the CDR3 DNA reads TGCGCCAGCAGTGAGTTGACGACAGGGCAAGAGACCCAGTACTTC. This codes for CASSELTTGQETQYF.

V gene TRBV20-1 combines with J gene TRBJ2-1; 8 nucleotides line up with TRBD2. Trimming at V came to 5 bases and at J to 3 bases, leaving 6 bases not matched to a gene. The CDR3 runs to 14 residues. Germline values: CDR1 DFQATT, CDR2 SNEGSKA (reference sequence). CDR3 region: CSALAGGNYNEQFF. The DNA for the CDR3 is TGCAGTGCTCTCGCGGGGGGTAACTACAATGAGCAGTTCTTC.

This clonotype was counted only a few times. The chain has TRBV6-5 and TRBJ1-6, with D possibly being TRBD1 (5 bases). Trimming cost V 6 bases and J 5 bases, with 14 bases left between them. The length of the CDR3 is 15 residues. Germline CDR1 MNHEY, CDR2 SVGAGI. Written as DNA, the CDR3 is TGTGCCAGCAGCTACCGGGACGGCGATAATTCACCCCTCCACTTT. Translating gives CASSYRDGDNSPLHF.

This clonotype was observed a handful of times. The chain carries TRBV12-3 or TRBV12-4 and TRBJ1-6, with D unresolved. Trimming stripped 11 bases from V and 0 bases from J, with 20 bases between. This CDR3 has 17 residues. The CDR3 reads CALTGPLAGSYNSPLHF. In DNA form, the CDR3 reads TGTGCCTTGACCGGGCCTCTGGCGGGCTCCTATAATTCACCCCTCCACTTT.

The V call is TRBV5-5, the J call TRBJ2-7, with TRBD2 as a possible D gene (6 bases). The ends were cut back, 4 bases at V and 4 bases at J, with 15 bases in the middle. CDR1 is SGHKS, CDR2 YYEKEE, per germline (reference sequence). The CDR3 sequence is 14 residues long. CDR3 nucleotides: TGTGCCAGCAGCCCCCGGGACTTTTCTTACGAGCAGTACGTC. This codes for CASSPRDFSYEQYV.

This chain joins TRBV6-2 or TRBV6-3 and TRBJ2-7, with a weak D call TRBD1 (6 bases). Germline V gene lookup returns CDR1 MNHEY and CDR2 SVGEGT. The V end was cut by 5 bases, the J end by 4 bases, with 12 bases between. This CDR3 region has 13 residues. Here the CDR3 reads CASSQGILYEQYV. The DNA for the CDR3 is TGTGCCAGCAGTCAGGGGATACTTTACGAGCAGTACGTC.

This clonotype has ten or more counts. The gene calls are TRBV18 and TRBJ2-1; weak D call: TRBD1 (5 bases). The V and J ends lost 2 bases and 0 bases respectively, with 8 bases between them. The CDR3 spans 15 residues. Germline assignment: CDR1 KGHSH and CDR2 LQKENI. The CDR3 nucleotides read TGTGCCAGCTCACCAGGGGCCAGCTCCTACAATGAGCAGTTCTTC. Translated: CASSPGASSYNEQFF.

This clonotype was found a few times. CDR3 coding DNA: TGTGCCAGCAGCGCCTTGCCGGGGGGGGCGTATGCTGGAAACACCATATATTTT. Encoded protein: CASSALPGGAYAGNTIYF. The rearrangement joins TRBV5-4 to TRBJ1-3; D is perhaps TRBD1 (6 bases). The V and J ends lost 4 bases and 2 bases respectively, with 22 bases between them. The CDR3 has 18 amino acids. Germline CDR1 and CDR2: SGHNT and YYREEE (reference sequence).

This clonotype was seen a few times. Written as DNA, the CDR3 is TGTGCCAGCAGTCAAACTACCGCCGGGGAGCTGTTTTTT. Protein sequence: CASSQTTAGELFF. The chain couples TRBV12-3 or TRBV12-4 to TRBJ2-2; D not certain. V was clipped by 5 bases and J by 6 bases, with 10 bases between them. This CDR3 has 13 amino acids.